Below, one T cell receptor beta chain is given with its context. These data originate in a study of T cell changes during pregnancy in multiple sclerosis. Clones were read by immunoSEQ multiplex PCR, and TCRdb kept only the in-frame ones, dropping some. The sample records some 60,000 clones, around 90% being singletons. Germline lookup yields CDR1 SGHVS and CDR2 FQNEAQ. The ends were cut back, 1 base at V and 3 bases at J, with 14 bases in the middle. This CDR3 region has 16 residues. The sequences come from peripheral blood, collected in the first trimester of pregnancy. The V call is TRBV7-8, the J call TRBJ2-3, with D maybe TRBD2 (5 bases). The sequence was obtained from a female donor in good health, enrolled as a control in a pregnancy study. CDR3 in DNA: TGTGCCAGCAGCTTAGACGGAGTTAGCGTAACAGATACGCAGTATTTT. Translating it yields CASSLDGVSVTDTQYF.